This T cell receptor (beta chain) was found in a study of STAT5B mutations in CD4+ large granular lymphocyte leukemia. At the level of the study: Among healthy donors, a particular HLA allele went with more CDR3 'QG' motifs.

Original handling: Productive clonotypes were detectable down to 2.59 x 10-5 frequency. Repertoires were generated with immunoSEQ multiplex PCR, while TCRdb's copy carries only in-frame clones and drops some. The DNA was the basis for D and trimming; V, J and clone size are from that table. The table shows around 31,000 clones, with less than 80% occurring only once. Details on this clone: Its antigen is not identified.

Findings and limits, study-wide: Patient CD4-sorted repertoires looked more clonal than healthy CD4+ repertoires, even without putative leukemic clones.

Germline loops: CDR1 SGHAT, CDR2 FQNNGV. The CDR3 covers 15 residues. With 0 bases clipped from V and 2 bases from J, the junction kept 2 bases outside the gene matches. The chain carries TRBV11-2 and TRBJ2-3; 7 bases map to TRBD1. The sequencing input was CD4+ T cells from blood buffy coats. This sequence originates from a human donor in good health. The chain's CDR3 is CASSLEGQFTDTQYF. CDR3 nucleotide sequence: TGTGCCAGCAGCTTAGAGGGACAGTTCACAGATACGCAGTATTTT.